This TCR beta chain is from a study of cytomegalovirus exposure and HLA in healthy donors. The PCR made use of 60 Vbeta and 13 Jbeta primers. Repertoires were generated with immunoSEQ multiplex PCR, while TCRdb's copy carries only in-frame clones and drops some. The sample includes about 110,000 clones, approximately 85% of them seen just once. General study points: TCR beta V- and J-gene trimming was later associated with a missense DCLRE1C variant.

This clone has more than one count but fewer than ten. The target antigen is unknown. Per germline, CDR1 LGHNA and CDR2 YNFKEQ. This CDR3 has 13 amino acids. Unmatched junction bases numbered 8, after V lost 8 bases and J lost 7 bases. This receptor was taken from a man aged 45-65 years in good health and CMV-seronegative. The sequenced sample consisted of PBMCs. The V gene is TRBV4-2, the J gene TRBJ2-1, with 7 bases lining up with TRBD1. Here the CDR3 reads CASGVQGDNEQFF. The CDR3, as DNA: TGTGCCAGCGGGGTCCAGGGGGATAATGAGCAGTTCTTC.